This T cell receptor beta chain was captured by sequencing in a study of blood T cell repertoires in COVID-19. Germline V CDR1 and CDR2: LNHDA, SQIVND (reference sequence). This CDR3 comprises 15 residues. The V end was cut by 1 base, the J end by 7 bases, with 16 bases between. TCRdb keeps only in-frame clones here, not all; method: immunoSEQ multiplex PCR. This table holds around 340,000 clones, around 88% found once. Sequenced sample: peripheral blood. This sequence originates from a man aged 25-40 years with active or convalescent COVID-19. This chain links TRBV19 with TRBJ1-2; D perhaps matches TRBD1 (6 bases). For the CDR3, the DNA is TGTGCCAGTAGTATAGGCGGAGGGGGGGTCCTTGGCTACACCTTC. It specifies CASSIGGGGVLGYTF.